This TCR beta chain was documented in a study of CD8 T cells in ankylosing spondylitis. General study results and limits: Clones linked with disease were CD8+ and fairly uncommon in the peripheral blood. There was a TCR beta motif, made of several highly homologous variants, that appeared characteristic of ankylosing spondylitis blood.

This clonotype has at least ten counts. Its cognate antigen is unknown. Libraries of TCR beta came from quantitative 5'-RACE with molecular barcodes. TCRdb used MiXCR to reprocess the 5' RACE reads, holding one entry per CDR3 protein. This table has around 490,000 distinct CDR3 sequences, less than 6% appearing once. The sample comprised blood, either unsorted or a sorted T cell fraction (not recorded which). The clonotype originates from a male donor with ankylosing spondylitis.

CDR3 sequence: CASSLARTTDTQYF. In DNA form, the CDR3 reads TGCGCCAGCAGCTTGGCCAGGACGACAGATACGCAGTATTTT. This sequence joins TRBV5-1 and TRBJ2-3; D remains ambiguous. Germline V lookup: CDR1 SGHRS, CDR2 YFSETQ. With 0 bases removed from V and 3 bases from J, the gap between germline ends came to 8 bases. This CDR3 has 14 amino acids. Combining the CDR3 with reference TRBV5-1 and TRBJ2-3 gives the whole variable domain KAGVTQTPRYLIKTRGQQVTLSCSPISGHRSVSWYQQTPGQGLQFLFEYFSETQRNKGNFPGRFSGRQFSNSRSEMNVSTLELGDSALYLCASSLARTTDTQYFGPGTRLTVL.